This TCR beta chain was sequenced in a study of read filtering for tumor transcriptome and immune sequencing. This clonotype has a handful of counts. At one end, the junction sequence differs from germline, possibly due to a read error. Molecular barcoded adaptors covering alpha/delta and beta/gamma chains were used on around 370 ng RNA. TCRdb recomputed calls from the reads with MiXCR, one row per CDR3 protein. The sample lists 20,000 to 25,000 distinct CDR3 sequences; around 15% were seen once. CDR1 and CDR2 from the germline V gene are MNHEY and SVGAGI. This CDR3 comprises 16 residues. This clonotype was obtained from a donor older than 35 with multiple myeloma. This rearrangement joins TRBV6-5 to TRBJ2-4; 10 bases fit TRBD2. The sample was a population of CD138-negative cells sorted from bone marrow. The CDR3 DNA follows: TGTGCCAGCAGTTACTCCCTAGCGGGAGCCGAAAACATTCAGTACTTC. Translating gives CASSYSLAGAENIQYF.